This TCR beta chain comes out of a study of T cell repertoires in cytomegalovirus infection. About the research overall: Recently identified HLA-C-restricted and well-studied HLA-B-restricted CMV epitopes were used.

TCRdb reprocessed the reads via MiXCR and lists one record per CDR3 protein. The sample contains hundreds of thousands of distinct CDR3 sequences, 30% to 40% of which appear only once. Study observations and caveats: Public TCR beta family frequency separated CMV-and-HLA carriers, including in an independent cohort.

V lost 5 bases and J lost 10; bases outside the gene matches: 5. This CDR3 is 14 amino acids long. Germline CDR1 SEHNR, CDR2 FQNEAQ (reference sequence). Worth noting for this clonotype: Antigen: not known.

This TCR came from a human donor in good health (CMV status not recorded). Some clones in this sample may be carry-over from other donors' samples. The chain joins TRBV7-9 to TRBJ2-1; 13 bases are shared with TRBD2. The sequences come from cultured PBMCs, collected from culture after CMV antigen stimulation. The CDR3 nucleotides read TGTGCCAGCAGCACTAGCGGGAGGGCTGGAGAGCAGTTCTTC. Amino acids: CASSTSGRAGEQFF.